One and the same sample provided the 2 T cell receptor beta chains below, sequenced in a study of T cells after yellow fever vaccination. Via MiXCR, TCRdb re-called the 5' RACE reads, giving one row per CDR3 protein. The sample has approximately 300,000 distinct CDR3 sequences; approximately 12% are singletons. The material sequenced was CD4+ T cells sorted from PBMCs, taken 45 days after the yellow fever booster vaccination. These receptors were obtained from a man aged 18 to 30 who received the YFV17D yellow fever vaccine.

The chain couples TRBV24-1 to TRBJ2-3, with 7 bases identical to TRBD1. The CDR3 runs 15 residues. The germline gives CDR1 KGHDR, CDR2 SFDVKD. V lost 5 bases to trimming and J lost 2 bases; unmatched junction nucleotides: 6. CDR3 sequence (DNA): TGTGCCACCAGTGGATCGACAGGGACCACAGATACGCAGTATTTT. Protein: CATSGSTGTTDTQYF.

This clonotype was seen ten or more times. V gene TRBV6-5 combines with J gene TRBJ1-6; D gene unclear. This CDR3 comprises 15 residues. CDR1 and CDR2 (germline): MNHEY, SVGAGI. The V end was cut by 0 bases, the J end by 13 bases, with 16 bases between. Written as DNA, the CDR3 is TGTGCCAGCAGTTACTCGTCTGGGCACAAAGGGCCCCTCCACTTT. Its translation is CASSYSSGHKGPLHF.